These 7 T cell receptor beta chains were all obtained from the same sample, sequenced in a study of CD8+ T cells in alopecia areata. Extracted from the samples, RNA was reverse transcribed into cDNA to serve as the sequencing template. Assay: immunoSEQ multiplex PCR; the TCRdb copy retains only in-frame clones and omits some. The table has 120,000 or so clones, 58% seen once; the top ten hold roughly 30%. As to treatment: oral pan-JAK inhibitor, 5-10 mg twice daily. The source material was CD8+ T cells sorted from blood, sampled at week 4, from a patient treated with tofacitinib. The source of these receptors is a human donor with alopecia areata.

The chain has TRBV25-1 and TRBJ2-7, with 9 bases that match TRBD1. V dropped 8 bases and J dropped 3; count of bases not matched to a gene: 5. CDR3 length equals 13 residues. CDR1 is MGHDK and CDR2 is SYGVNS in the germline V gene. The CDR3 protein is CASRGQGDYEQYF. In DNA form, the CDR3 reads TGTGCCAGCCGGGGACAGGGTGACTACGAGCAGTACTTC.

This sequence joins TRBV28 and TRBJ1-5; tentative D call: TRBD1 (5 bases). This CDR3 comprises 14 residues. Germline V lookup: CDR1 MDHEN, CDR2 SYDVKM. With 3 bases removed from V and 0 bases from J, the gap between germline ends came to 6 bases. The CDR3 DNA follows: TGTGCCAGCAGTTTTGACAGTAGCAATCAGCCCCAGCATTTT. Protein sequence: CASSFDSSNQPQHF. Combining the CDR3 with reference TRBV28 and TRBJ1-5 gives the whole variable domain DVKVTQSSRYLVKRTGEKVFLECVQDMDHENMFWYRQDPGLGLRLIYFSYDVKMKEKGDIPEGYSVSREKKERFSLILESASTNQTSMYLCASSFDSSNQPQHFGDGTRLSIL.

This clone showed up just a few times. V gene TRBV29-1 combines with J gene TRBJ2-4; D is perhaps TRBD2 (5 bases). The CDR3 loop spans 15 amino acids. Germline CDR1 and CDR2: SQVTM and ANQGSEA. The V end lost 0 bases, the J end lost 3 bases, and 12 bases lay between the germline ends. CDR3 DNA sequence: TGCAGCGTTGAAGACCCGGGGAAGGTCAAAAACATTCAGTACTTC. This translates into CSVEDPGKVKNIQYF.

The rearrangement links TRBV13 to TRBJ1-6, with D hard to call. In germline, CDR1 is PRHDT, CDR2 FYEKMQ (reference sequence). Trimming shortened V by 1 base and J by 10 bases, and 11 bases separated the two germline ends. The CDR3 runs to 14 residues. This chain's CDR3 is CASSLVSWRSPLHF. In DNA, the CDR3 is TGTGCCAGCAGCTTAGTATCTTGGAGGTCACCCCTCCACTTT. Supplemented by reference TRBV13 and TRBJ1-6, the full variable domain reads AAGVIQSPRHLIKEKRETATLKCYPIPRHDTVYWYQQGPGQDPQFLISFYEKMQSDKGSIPDRFSAQQFSDYHSELNMSSLELGDSALYFCASSLVSWRSPLHFGNGTRLTVT.

The CDR3 sequence is CAWGSGGSYEQYF. The CDR3, as DNA: TGTGCCTGGGGTAGCGGGGGCTCCTACGAGCAGTACTTC. The chain carries TRBV30 and TRBJ2-7; TRBD2 matches at 9 bases. CDR1 and CDR2 from the germline V gene are GTSNPN and SVGIG (reference sequence). The CDR3 has 13 residues. The junction had 2 bases not matched to a gene; V was cut back by 5 bases and J by 0 bases.

A few counts support this clone. This chain links TRBV27 with TRBJ1-1; D is undetermined. Germline V lookup: CDR1 MNHEY, CDR2 SMNVEV (reference sequence). The CDR3 runs to 12 residues. Trimming stripped 5 bases from V and 1 base from J, with 5 bases between. CDR3: CASSLGNTEAFF. CDR3 coding DNA: TGTGCCAGCAGTCTGGGGAACACTGAAGCTTTCTTT.

The chain employs TRBV7-6 and TRBJ1-2, with TRBD1 as a possible D gene (6 bases). The germline V gene has CDR1 SGHVS and CDR2 FNYEAQ. The germline V and J ends were trimmed by 5 bases and 3 bases, with 10 bases remaining between them. The CDR3 runs 13 residues. DNA for the CDR3: TGTGCCAGCAGCGCCCGACAGGACTATGGCTACACCTTC. Its protein product is CASSARQDYGYTF.